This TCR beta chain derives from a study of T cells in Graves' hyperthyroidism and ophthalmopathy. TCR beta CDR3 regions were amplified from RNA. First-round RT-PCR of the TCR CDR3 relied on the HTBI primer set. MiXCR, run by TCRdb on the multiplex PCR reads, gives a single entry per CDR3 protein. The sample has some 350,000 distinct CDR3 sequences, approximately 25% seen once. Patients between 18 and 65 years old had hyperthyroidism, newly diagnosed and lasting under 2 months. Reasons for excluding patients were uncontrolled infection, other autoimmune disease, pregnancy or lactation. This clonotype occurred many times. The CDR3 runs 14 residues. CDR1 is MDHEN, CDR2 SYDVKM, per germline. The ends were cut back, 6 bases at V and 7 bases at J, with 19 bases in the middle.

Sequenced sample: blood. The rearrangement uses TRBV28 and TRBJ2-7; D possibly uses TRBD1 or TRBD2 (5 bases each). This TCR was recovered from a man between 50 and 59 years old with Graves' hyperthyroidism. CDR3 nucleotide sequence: TGTGCCAGCAGCCCAACCGGGACCCGCTCGGAGCAGTACTTC. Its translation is CASSPTGTRSEQYF.